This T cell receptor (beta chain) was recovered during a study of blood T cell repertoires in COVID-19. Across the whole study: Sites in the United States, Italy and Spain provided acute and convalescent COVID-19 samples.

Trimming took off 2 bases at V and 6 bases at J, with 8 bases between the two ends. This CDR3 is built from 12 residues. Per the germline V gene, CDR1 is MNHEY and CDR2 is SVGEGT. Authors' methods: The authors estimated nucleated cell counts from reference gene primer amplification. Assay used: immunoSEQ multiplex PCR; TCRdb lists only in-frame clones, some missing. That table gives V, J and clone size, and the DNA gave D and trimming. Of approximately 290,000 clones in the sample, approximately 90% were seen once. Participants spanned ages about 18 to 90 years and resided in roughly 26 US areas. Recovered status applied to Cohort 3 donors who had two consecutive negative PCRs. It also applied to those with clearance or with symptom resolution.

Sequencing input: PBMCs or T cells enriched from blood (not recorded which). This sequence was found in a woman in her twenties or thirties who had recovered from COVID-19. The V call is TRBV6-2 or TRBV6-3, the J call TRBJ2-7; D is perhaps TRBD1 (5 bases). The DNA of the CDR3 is TGTGCCAGCAGTTACGGGGCAGGCGAGCAGTACTTC. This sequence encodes CASSYGAGEQYF.